Listed below are T cell receptor beta chains from one sample, sequenced in a study of blood T cell repertoires in COVID-19. The method was immunoSEQ multiplex PCR; TCRdb's version includes in-frame clones alone and lacks a portion of them. The sample yields 130,000 or so clones, under 85% seen once. Sequenced sample: peripheral blood. These TCRs come from a woman in her fifties or sixties with acute or convalescent COVID-19. CDR3s include the opening cysteine and the closing phenylalanine or tryptophan. The order of the fields is D gene, V gene, J gene, clone size, CDR3 protein, CDR3 DNA. D genes are given only for firm matches. Expanded clones are given a class, and other clones once, few, many or no size at all.

-	TRBV6-1	TRBJ1-1	-	CASSTELNTEAFF	TGTGCCAGCAGTACTGAACTGAACACTGAAGCTTTCTTT
-	TRBV28	TRBJ1-2	once	CASSQQGVNYGYTF	TGTGCCAGCAGTCAACAGGGAGTTAACTATGGCTACACCTTC
TRBD1	TRBV5-6	TRBJ1-2	-	CASSPLGQGVGYTF	TGTGCCAGCAGCCCCCTGGGACAGGGTGTCGGCTACACCTTC
TRBD1	TRBV4-1	TRBJ1-1	-	CASSLRQGPTVAFF	TGCGCCAGCAGCCTCAGACAGGGTCCTACCGTTGCTTTCTTT
TRBD1	TRBV7-2	TRBJ1-5	-	CASRATGEINQPQHF	TGTGCCAGCAGGGCAACAGGGGAAATCAATCAGCCCCAGCATTTT
-	TRBV5-4	TRBJ1-2	-	CASSSGTTLYGYTF	TGTGCCAGCAGCTCCGGGACAACTCTCTATGGCTACACCTTC
-	TRBV3-1/TRBV3-2	TRBJ1-5	-	CASSPSGISNQPQHF	TGTGCCAGCAGCCCTTCGGGAATAAGCAATCAGCCCCAGCATTTT
-	TRBV11-2	TRBJ2-1	-	CASSPGLYNEQFF	TGTGCCAGCAGTCCGGGACTCTACAATGAGCAGTTCTTC
TRBD1	TRBV30	TRBJ1-1	-	CAWRGQGARTEAFF	TGTGCCTGGAGGGGACAGGGGGCAAGGACTGAAGCTTTCTTT
-	TRBV19	TRBJ1-4	-	CASKNQEGEKLFF	TGTGCCAGTAAAAACCAGGAAGGAGAAAAACTGTTTTTT
-	TRBV5-6	TRBJ2-2	-	CASRARANTGELFF	TGTGCCAGCAGAGCAAGAGCGAACACCGGGGAGCTGTTTTTT
TRBD1	TRBV19	TRBJ2-5	-	CASSLRDRGKGETQYF	TGTGCCAGTAGTCTACGGGACAGGGGGAAAGGAGAGACCCAGTACTTC
-	TRBV29-1	TRBJ1-5	once	CSVGAGLGNQPQHF	TGCAGCGTTGGGGCGGGTCTGGGCAATCAGCCCCAGCATTTT
-	TRBV5-1	TRBJ1-4	-	CASRVGSNEKLFF	TGCGCCAGCAGGGTGGGCTCAAATGAAAAACTGTTTTTT